This T cell receptor (beta chain) emerged from a study of T-cell memory formation after mild COVID-19 (dated by TCRdb to about 2021). About the investigation overall: TCR sequence clusters from the two donors were found to be largely donor specific. Longitudinal TCRalpha and TCRbeta repertoire sequencing tracked T-cell clones expanding and contracting after mild COVID-19 in a couple of donors. The cohort was made up of two young adult volunteers, one female and one male, who were previously healthy.

Sequencing was carried out with an Illumina NovaSeq 6000. Using 5'RACE with constant-segment primers, TCRalpha and TCRbeta cDNA libraries were constructed, with sample barcodes and unique molecular identifiers added in the process. RNA was extracted from every sample with Trizol reagent. The libraries were amplified in two PCR steps, and the second step added a second sample barcode and Illumina TruSeq adapters. Sequencing of the libraries was done on an Illumina NovaSeq, producing 2 x 150 bp paired-end reads. From the authors' description of their analysis: With migec v1.2.7, reads were demultiplexed and then collapsed into UMI-guided consensus sequences. Using mixcr v2.1.11, UMI consensuses were aligned to TRA and TRB V and J templates and then assembled into clonotypes. Expanded or contracted clonotypes were those called significant by both edgeR and NoisET, with noise models trained on biological replicates. For edgeR calls, the thresholds were a false discovery rate-adjusted p below 0.01 and a log2 fold-change of 1. As an exploratory analysis of dynamics, PCA with hierarchical clustering was applied to max-normalized trajectories of the 1000 most abundant clonotypes. Each responding clone was given a CD4 or CD8 phenotype based on the CD4+ and CD8+ repertoires, which had been sequenced separately. TCRdb applied fastp at Q25 and MiXCR to the public reads, then kept only in-frame beta chains. Records with the same CDR3 protein are collapsed into one entry carrying the most frequent genes and DNA. TCRdb assigned the V and J calls; the authors' analysis was not used. In all, the sample holds 150,000 to 200,000 distinct CDR3 sequences, and 30% to 35% of those were seen once. The ten largest account for approximately 12% of the sample.

Of note for this clonotype: Its antigen remains undetermined. It has no much larger one-base neighbor in the sample; base qualities were not kept.

PBMCs were isolated by Ficoll-Paque density gradient centrifugation. The paper's findings and limits, for the study overall: Only a couple of mild cases were covered in the study, and larger cohorts including severe cases with pre-infection samples were considered necessary. SARS-CoV-2 specificity of the second-wave clones peaking on day 37 was not confirmed. Some responding clones were found in pre-infection memory, which suggests that pre-existing cross-reactive memory T cells took part in the SARS-CoV-2 response. Contracting CD4+ clones were located mainly in the CM and EM memory subsets, whereas CD8+ clones were found to be enriched in EMRA. From day 15 to 85, contracting clones showed balanced CD4/CD8 phenotypes, whereas a second wave of clones that expanded from day 15 to 37 leaned towards CD4+.

The CDR3 sequence holds 14 residues, the cysteine and phenylalanine included. Only the CDR3 DNA stays, 42 bases, in frame from base 1. Cut back by 0 bases and 1 base, the V and J ends lie 7 bases apart. The germline V gene encodes CDR1 SGHRS and CDR2 YFSETQ. The chain joins TRBV5-1 to TRBJ2-5; the D gene is not confidently resolved. Sequencing input: PBMCs or a T cell subset sorted from them (not recorded which). The clonotype was recovered from an adult woman who had mild COVID-19 (a few samples of this study predate the infection). The sample titles of this study are shuffled in the database, so cell type and time point are left out; the donor was told from shared clones. The CDR3 reads as follows: CASSLVASQETQYF. The base sequence is TGCGCCAGCAGCTTGGTGGCGAGCCAAGAGACCCAGTACTTC.